A single sample is the source of the 3 T cell receptor beta chains below, sequenced in a study of metastatic and nonmetastatic thyroid tumors. With MiXCR, TCRdb reprocessed the PCR reads. The sample includes some 31,000 clones, roughly 6.8% of them seen just once. Nobody among the patients had been given any treatment before thyroid surgery. The material sequenced was blood. All receptors come from a female donor with papillary thyroid cancer or a benign thyroid nodule (not recorded which). Some clones in this sample may be carry-over from other donors' samples.

This clone came up many times. Germline and junction disagree at one end, which may indicate a read error. The chain combines TRBV7-7 with TRBJ1-5, with D possibly matching TRBD1 (6 bases). The CDR3 has 18 residues. CDR1 and CDR2 (germline): SSHAT, FNYEAQ (reference sequence). The CDR3: CASRAGIGTPYSNQPQHF. As DNA, the CDR3 is TGTGCTAGCAGGGCCGGGATCGGGACACCTTATAGCAATCAGCCCCAGCATTTT. The complete variable domain, with remaining parts taken from reference TRBV7-7 and TRBJ1-5, reads GAGVSQSPRYKVTKRGQDVTLRCDPISSHATLYWYQQALGQGPEFLTYFNYEAQPDKSGLPSDRFSAERPEGSISTLTIQRTEQRDSAMYRCASRAGIGTPYSNQPQHFGDGTRLSIL.

In its sample, this clone was seen many times. The chain combines TRBV3-1 with TRBJ2-7; unclear D gene. V was clipped by 5 bases and J by 7 bases, with 15 bases between them. The CDR3 length is 13 residues. CDR1 is LGHDT and CDR2 is YNNKEL in the germline V gene (reference sequence). The CDR3: CASSDINLGEQYF. For the CDR3, the DNA is TGTGCCAGCAGCGATATCAACCTTGGGGAGCAGTACTTC.

In its sample, this clone was seen many times. The CDR3 DNA reads as TGCGCCAGCACTCCAGGCAGCGAGAGCTCCTATAATTCACCCCTCCACTTT. Translating gives CASTPGSESSYNSPLHF. The rearrangement uses TRBV5-1 and TRBJ1-6, with D hard to call. V was shortened by 6 bases and J by 0 bases, with 16 bases between the two germline ends. Germline lookup yields CDR1 SGHRS and CDR2 YFSETQ. CDR3 length: 17 amino acids. Full variable domain (missing parts from reference TRBV5-1 and TRBJ1-6): KAGVTQTPRYLIKTRGQQVTLSCSPISGHRSVSWYQQTPGQGLQFLFEYFSETQRNKGNFPGRFSGRQFSNSRSEMNVSTLELGDSALYLCASTPGSESSYNSPLHFGNGTRLTVT.